Listed here are 7 T cell receptor beta chains from one sample, sequenced in a study of blood T cell repertoires in COVID-19. Libraries were prepared by immunoSEQ multiplex PCR; TCRdb keeps only in-frame clonotypes and omits some of them. The repertoire holds 300,000 to 400,000 clones, 65% to 90% seen once, with roughly 7.8% in the top ten. The specimen was peripheral blood. These receptors came from a human donor in a cohort sampled during active COVID-19.

This clone showed up just once. This chain links TRBV2 with TRBJ2-3; 7 nucleotides match TRBD1. This CDR3 is built from 13 residues. J lost 6 bases, V lost 6 bases, and 6 bases had no gene match. The germline V gene has CDR1 SNHLY and CDR2 FYNNEI. The CDR3 is CASSLDRADTQYF. DNA for the CDR3: TGTGCCAGCAGCCTCGACAGGGCTGATACGCAGTATTTT.

The chain couples TRBV5-1 to TRBJ2-7; D might be TRBD2 (6 bases). The V gene lost 2 bases and the J gene lost 5 bases, with 14 bases spanning the gap. Per germline, CDR1 SGHRS and CDR2 YFSETQ. This CDR3 has 14 residues. The CDR3 bases are TGCGCCAGCAGCTTCCAGGAGGGGATAGACGAGCAGTACTTC. This encodes CASSFQEGIDEQYF. Complete variable domain (other parts from reference TRBV5-1 and TRBJ2-7): KAGVTQTPRYLIKTRGQQVTLSCSPISGHRSVSWYQQTPGQGLQFLFEYFSETQRNKGNFPGRFSGRQFSNSRSEMNVSTLELGDSALYLCASSFQEGIDEQYFGPGTRLTVT.

The gene calls are TRBV5-6 and TRBJ2-2; 9 bases map to TRBD2. Germline V CDR1 and CDR2: SGHDT, YYEEEE. V gave up 0 bases and J gave up 7 bases; unmatched junction bases: 10. The CDR3 consists of 17 residues. The CDR3, as DNA: TGTGCCAGCAGCTTGGTCCCCGCGGGGGGGCCCGGCGGGGAGCTGTTTTTT. This codes for CASSLVPAGGPGGELFF.

J is TRBJ2-1 and V is TRBV12-3 or TRBV12-4; D perhaps matches TRBD2 (5 bases). V lost 3 bases to trimming and J lost 7 bases, with 7 bases between them. CDR3 size: 12 residues. CDR3 nucleotides: TGTGCCAGCAGTTTCCGGGGAAATGAGCAGTTCTTC. This encodes CASSFRGNEQFF.

The CDR3 here is CATSRGKVAGGPYEQYF. The CDR3 bases are TGTGCCACCAGCAGAGGGAAGGTAGCGGGGGGGCCGTACGAGCAGTACTTC. The chain uses TRBV15 and TRBJ2-7, with 11 bases lining up with TRBD2. The germline V gene has CDR1 LNHNV and CDR2 YYDKDF (reference sequence). Germline trimming cut 1 base from V and 4 bases from J; bases unmatched to any gene: 9. The length of the CDR3 is 17 residues.

The V call is TRBV10-3, the J call TRBJ1-5; TRBD1 agrees at 8 bases. Germline V CDR1 and CDR2: ENHRY, SYGVKD. The CDR3 totals 12 residues. Trimming cost V 6 bases and J 10 bases; bases outside gene matches: 5. CDR3 sequence: CAISFTGGPQHF. The DNA of the CDR3 is TGTGCCATCAGCTTCACAGGGGGTCCCCAGCATTTT.

This clone was seen a few times. The rearrangement uses TRBV4-1 and TRBJ1-1; D uncertain. V was cut by 0 bases and J by 3 bases, with 11 bases left in between. Per the germline V gene, CDR1 is MGHRA and CDR2 is YSYEKL. This CDR3 spans 15 amino acids. The CDR3 coding sequence is TGCGCCAGCAGCCAAGACCCCCGGGGTGACACTGAAGCTTTCTTT. Translating gives CASSQDPRGDTEAFF.